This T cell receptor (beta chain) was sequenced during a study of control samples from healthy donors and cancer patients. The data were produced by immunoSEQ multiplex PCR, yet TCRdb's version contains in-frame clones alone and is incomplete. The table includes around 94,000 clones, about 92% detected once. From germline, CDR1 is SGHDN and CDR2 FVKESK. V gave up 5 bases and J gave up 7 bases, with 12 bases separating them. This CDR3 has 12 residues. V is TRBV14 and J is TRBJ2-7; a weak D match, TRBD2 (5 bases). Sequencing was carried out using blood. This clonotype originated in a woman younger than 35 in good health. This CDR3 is CASSAPGVEQYF. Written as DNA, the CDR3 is TGTGCCAGCAGCGCCCCCGGGGTTGAGCAGTACTTC.